Below are 21 T cell receptor beta chains sequenced from a single sample in a study of shared clonotypes between healthy human individuals. Naive CD8 populations comprised CD45RO-negative cells positively selected for CCR7, excluding terminally differentiated effector memory CD45RA+ cells. Libraries were prepared by immunoSEQ multiplex PCR; TCRdb keeps only in-frame clonotypes and omits some of them. The table records 1.5 million to 2.5 million clones, about 95% of them present only once. The sequenced sample consisted of naive CD8+ T cells sorted from blood. The origin of the receptors is a man younger than 35 in good health.

Of note for this clone: This sample also contains other DNA sequences that code for the same CDR3. J is TRBJ2-7 and V is TRBV6-5; D gene unclear. This CDR3 region has 16 residues. V dropped 0 bases and J dropped 1 base, with 13 bases sitting between them. Germline V gives CDR1 MNHEY, CDR2 SVGAGI. CDR3 region: CASSYSLGPHSYEQYF. CDR3 nucleotides: TGTGCCAGCAGTTACTCCCTAGGCCCGCATTCCTACGAGCAGTACTTC.

The chain employs TRBV19 and TRBJ2-1; D is perhaps TRBD1 or TRBD2 (5 bases each). CDR1 and CDR2 (germline): LNHDA, SQIVND (reference sequence). Trimming removed 3 bases from V and 2 bases from J, with 11 bases in between. The CDR3 runs to 15 residues. The CDR3 DNA follows: TGTGCCAGTAGTATTTTCTGGGACCCCTACAATGAGCAGTTCTTC. This gives the protein CASSIFWDPYNEQFF.

J is TRBJ1-5 and V is TRBV4-3; no reliable D call. The ends were cut back, 4 bases at V and 0 bases at J, with 7 bases in the middle. The CDR3 length is 14 residues. Germline CDR1 and CDR2: LGHNA and YSLEER. The CDR3 reads CASSLDNSNQPQHF. CDR3 sequence (DNA): TGCGCCAGCAGCCTTGACAATAGCAATCAGCCCCAGCATTTT.

The gene calls are TRBV27 and TRBJ2-5; 7 bases fit TRBD1. The CDR3 is made up of 15 amino acids. The germline gives CDR1 MNHEY, CDR2 SMNVEV (reference sequence). After removal of 3 bases from V and 0 bases from J, the junction contained 4 bases not matched to a gene. DNA of the CDR3: TGTGCCAGCAGTTTCCTTGGACAGGACCAAGAGACCCAGTACTTC. It encodes CASSFLGQDQETQYF.

The rearrangement joins TRBV11-2 to TRBJ2-7; 7 nucleotides align to TRBD1. J gave up 6 bases and V 5 bases, and 4 bases lay outside the gene matches. The CDR3 is 12 amino acids. Germline V lookup: CDR1 SGHAT, CDR2 FQNNGV. The CDR3 sequence: CASSRAGGEQYF. The CDR3 nucleotides are TGTGCCAGCAGCCGTGCAGGGGGCGAGCAGTACTTC.

Comments on this clone: Other DNA variants within this sample encode the same CDR3. The V call is TRBV18, the J call TRBJ2-7; possibly TRBD1 for D (5 bases). Germline V gene data show CDR1 as KGHSH and CDR2 as LQKENI. The CDR3 is 14 residues long. Deletions cut 0 bases from V and 0 bases from J, with 6 bases between. CDR3 in amino acids: CASSPPDSSYEQYF. CDR3 bases: TGTGCCAGCTCACCACCCGACAGCTCCTACGAGCAGTACTTC. Full variable domain (rest looked up from reference TRBV18 and TRBJ2-7): NAGVMQNPRHLVRRRGQEARLRCSPMKGHSHVYWYRQLPEEGLKFMVYLQKENIIDESGMPKERFSAEFPKEGPSILRIQQVVRGDSAAYFCASSPPDSSYEQYFGPGTRLTVT.

V and J are TRBV4-1 and TRBJ2-7; D is unresolved. The CDR3 loop spans 14 amino acids. The V end was cut by 0 bases, the J end by 4 bases, with 10 bases between. The V gene's germline CDR1 is MGHRA and CDR2 YSYEKL. As DNA, the CDR3 is TGCGCCAGCAGCCAAGAACCGGCCCGGTACGAGCAGTACTTC. Translated, it gives CASSQEPARYEQYF.

This sequence joins TRBV6-6 and TRBJ2-7; TRBD2 aligns across 8 bases. Germline CDR1 is MNHNY and CDR2 is SVGAGI (reference sequence). The V gene end was trimmed by 7 bases and the J gene end by 7 bases; junction bases not matched to a gene: 12. The CDR3 is made up of 14 amino acids. This chain's CDR3 is CASTEAAGGGEQYF. Written as DNA, the CDR3 is TGTGCCAGCACCGAGGCGGCGGGAGGCGGTGAGCAGTACTTC.

The rearrangement uses TRBV27 and TRBJ2-1, with 13 bases that match TRBD2. The germline CDR1 and CDR2 sequences are MNHEY and SMNVEV (reference sequence). V lost 4 bases and J lost 4; bases outside the gene matches: 4. The CDR3 is made up of 16 amino acids. The CDR3 bases are TGTGCCAGCAGTTCAGGACTAGCGGGGGTGTACAATGAGCAGTTCTTC. This codes for CASSSGLAGVYNEQFF.

The chain uses TRBV29-1 and TRBJ1-2; D is uncertain. Trimming shortened V by 4 bases and J by 8 bases, and 14 bases separated the two germline ends. The germline CDR1 and CDR2 sequences are SQVTM and ANQGSEA. This CDR3 region has 12 residues. This chain's CDR3 is CSVAKQLGGYTF. The CDR3 DNA reads TGCAGCGTTGCGAAACAGCTGGGCGGCTACACCTTC.

V usage is TRBV9 and J usage is TRBJ1-1, with 11 bases matching TRBD1. Per the germline V gene, CDR1 is SGDLS and CDR2 is YYNGEE. Trimming at V came to 3 bases and at J to 4 bases, leaving 2 bases not matched to a gene. The CDR3 is 14 residues long. CDR3 DNA: TGTGCCAGCAGCGGCGGGACAGGGGGCACTGAAGCTTTCTTT. Protein: CASSGGTGGTEAFF.

The J gene is TRBJ2-1, the V gene TRBV4-1; TRBD1 agrees at 9 bases. Germline trimming cut 1 base from V and 4 bases from J; bases unmatched to any gene: 5. CDR3 length: 16 residues. The germline CDR1 and CDR2 sequences are MGHRA and YSYEKL. CDR3 bases: TGCGCCAGCAGCCAAGGAGGGACAGGGATATACAATGAGCAGTTCTTC. The encoded protein is CASSQGGTGIYNEQFF.

V gene TRBV4-1 combines with J gene TRBJ2-5; the D call may be TRBD1 or TRBD2 (6 bases each). This CDR3 comprises 14 residues. V lost 5 bases to trimming and J lost 5 bases, with 15 bases between them. In germline, CDR1 is MGHRA, CDR2 YSYEKL. The DNA of the CDR3 is TGCGCCAGCAGCTCCCTAGGGGGGAGGGAGACCCAGTACTTC. Its protein is CASSSLGGRETQYF.

The chain has TRBV7-9 and TRBJ2-7; possible D gene TRBD2, 7 bases. V lost 5 bases, J lost 7 bases, and 15 bases lay in between. From germline, CDR1 is SEHNR and CDR2 FQNEAQ (reference sequence). The CDR3 is made up of 13 amino acids. In DNA, the CDR3 is TGTGCCAGCAGCCCAAGGGAGGGGGGAGAGCAGTACTTC. Translation: CASSPREGGEQYF.

This clone was picked up one time. V is TRBV12-5 and J is TRBJ2-1; D might be TRBD2 (5 bases). Germline V gene sequence: CDR1 LGHNT, CDR2 FRNRAP. The CDR3 runs 13 residues. Trimming stripped 2 bases from V and 10 bases from J, with 12 bases between. As DNA, the CDR3 is TGTGCTAGTGGTTTGTTAGTCCCGGGGGAGCAGTTCTTC. It specifies CASGLLVPGEQFF. Drawing the rest from reference TRBV12-5 and TRBJ2-1, the complete variable domain is DARVTQTPRHKVTEMGQEVTMRCQPILGHNTVFWYRQTMMQGLELLAYFRNRAPLDDSGMPKDRFSAEMPDATLATLKIQPSEPRDSAVYFCASGLLVPGEQFFGPGTRLTVL.

J is TRBJ2-2 and V is TRBV9; 10 positions agree with TRBD2. V lost 4 bases, J lost 3 bases, and 6 bases stayed unmatched. CDR3 length: 16 residues. The V gene's germline CDR1 is SGDLS and CDR2 YYNGEE. CDR3 sequence (DNA): TGTGCCAGCAGCCCCAGCGGGGGGGCGGACACCGGGGAGCTGTTTTTT. Protein product: CASSPSGGADTGELFF.

This rearrangement joins TRBV29-1 to TRBJ2-1; the D gene is possibly TRBD2 (6 bases). Per germline, CDR1 SQVTM and CDR2 ANQGSEA. This CDR3 region has 17 residues. The V end was cut by 3 bases, the J end by 2 bases, with 20 bases between. The CDR3 DNA reads TGCAGCGTTGAGGATGGTTGGGACTCGTCCCCCTACAATGAGCAGTTCTTC. Translation gives CSVEDGWDSSPYNEQFF.

The CDR3 DNA is TGTGCCAGCAGCGTAGCCCAGGGAAACTATGGCTACACCTTC. Its protein product is CASSVAQGNYGYTF. The rearrangement joins TRBV9 to TRBJ1-2; tentatively, D is TRBD1 (5 bases). Germline CDR1 and CDR2: SGDLS and YYNGEE. V dropped 0 bases and J dropped 2 bases, with 8 bases sitting between them. This CDR3 has 14 amino acids.

This clone has only one observation. This chain joins TRBV7-9 and TRBJ2-7; the D is unclear. The CDR3 spans 13 residues. CDR1 is SEHNR, CDR2 FQNEAQ, per germline (reference sequence). With 0 bases removed from V and 5 bases from J, the gap between germline ends came to 8 bases. The CDR3 region has the DNA TGTGCCAGCAGCTTAGCGGACGGAGACGAGCAGTACTTC. This encodes CASSLADGDEQYF.

CDR3 region: CASSPGPYSPYEQYF. The CDR3 nucleotides are TGTGCCAGCAGTCCCGGGCCCTATTCCCCCTACGAGCAGTACTTC. This chain links TRBV27 with TRBJ2-7, with no clear D. Germline V gene sequence: CDR1 MNHEY, CDR2 SMNVEV (reference sequence). The CDR3 is 15 amino acids. V lost 5 bases and J lost 2, with 16 bases in between.

J is TRBJ1-6 and V is TRBV2, with a tentative D call TRBD1 (6 bases). CDR1 SNHLY and CDR2 FYNNEI come from the germline V gene. The CDR3 loop spans 13 amino acids. V lost 10 bases, J lost 8 bases, and 15 bases lay in between. The CDR3 DNA is TGTGCCACAGTACAGGGATTAGATTCACCCCTCCACTTT. Translation gives CATVQGLDSPLHF. The whole variable domain, remainder taken from reference TRBV2 and TRBJ1-6, is EPEVTQTPSHQVTQMGQEVILRCVPISNHLYFYWYRQILGQKVEFLVSFYNNEISEKSEIFDDQFSVERPDGSNFTLKIRSTKLEDSAMYFCATVQGLDSPLHFGNGTRLTVT.